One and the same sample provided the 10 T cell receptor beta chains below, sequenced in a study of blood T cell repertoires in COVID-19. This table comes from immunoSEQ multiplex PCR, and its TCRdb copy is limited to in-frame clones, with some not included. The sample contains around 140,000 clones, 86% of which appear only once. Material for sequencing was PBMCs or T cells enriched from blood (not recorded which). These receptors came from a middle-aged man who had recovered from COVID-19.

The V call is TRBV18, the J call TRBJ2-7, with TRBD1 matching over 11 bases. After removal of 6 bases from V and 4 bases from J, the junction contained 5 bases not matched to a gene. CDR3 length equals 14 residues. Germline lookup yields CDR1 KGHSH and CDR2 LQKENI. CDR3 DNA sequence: TGTGCCAGCTCGTCCGGGACAGGGGGATACGAGCAGTACTTC. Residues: CASSSGTGGYEQYF.

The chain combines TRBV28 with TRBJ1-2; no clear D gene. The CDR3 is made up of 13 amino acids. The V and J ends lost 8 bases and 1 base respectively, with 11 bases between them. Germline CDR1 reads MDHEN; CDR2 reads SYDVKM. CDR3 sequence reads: CASFRTHNYGYTF. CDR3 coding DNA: TGTGCCAGCTTCAGAACCCATAACTATGGCTACACCTTC.

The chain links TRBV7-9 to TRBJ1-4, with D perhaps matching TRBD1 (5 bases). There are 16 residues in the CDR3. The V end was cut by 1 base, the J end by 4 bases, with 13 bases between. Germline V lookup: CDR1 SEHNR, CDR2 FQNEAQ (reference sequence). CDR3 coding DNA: TGTGCCAGCAGCTTAGATGGGGACTCTCGTAATGAAAAACTGTTTTTT. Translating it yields CASSLDGDSRNEKLFF.

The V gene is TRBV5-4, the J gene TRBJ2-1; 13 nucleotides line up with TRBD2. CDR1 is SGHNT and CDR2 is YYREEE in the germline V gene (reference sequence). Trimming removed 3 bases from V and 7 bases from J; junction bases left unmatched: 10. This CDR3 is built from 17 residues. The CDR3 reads CASSSGTSGIGSNEQFF. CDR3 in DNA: TGTGCCAGCAGCTCCGGGACTAGCGGGATTGGATCTAATGAGCAGTTCTTC.

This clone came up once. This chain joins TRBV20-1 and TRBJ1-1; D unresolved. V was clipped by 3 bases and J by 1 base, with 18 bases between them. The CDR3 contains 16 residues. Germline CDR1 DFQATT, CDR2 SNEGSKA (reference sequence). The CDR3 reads CSASGIDFPGNTEAFF. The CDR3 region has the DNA TGCAGTGCTAGTGGCATCGACTTTCCGGGGAACACTGAAGCTTTCTTT.

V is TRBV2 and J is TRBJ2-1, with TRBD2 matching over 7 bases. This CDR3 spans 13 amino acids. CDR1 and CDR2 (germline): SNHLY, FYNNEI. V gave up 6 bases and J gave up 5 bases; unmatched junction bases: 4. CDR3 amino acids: CASSREGNNEQFF. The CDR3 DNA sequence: TGTGCCAGCAGCAGGGAGGGGAACAATGAGCAGTTCTTC.

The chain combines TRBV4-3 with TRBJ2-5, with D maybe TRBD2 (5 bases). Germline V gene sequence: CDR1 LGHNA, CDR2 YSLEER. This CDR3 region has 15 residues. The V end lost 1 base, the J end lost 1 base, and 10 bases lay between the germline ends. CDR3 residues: CASSQGGLGQETQYF. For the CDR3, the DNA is TGCGCCAGCAGCCAAGGAGGGCTAGGCCAAGAGACCCAGTACTTC.

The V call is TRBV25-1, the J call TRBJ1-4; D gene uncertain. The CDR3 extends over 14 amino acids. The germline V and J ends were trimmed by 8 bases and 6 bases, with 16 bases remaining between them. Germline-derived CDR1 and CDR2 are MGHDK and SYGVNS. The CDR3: CASGRSGNDEKLFF. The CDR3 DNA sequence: TGTGCCAGCGGGAGGTCCGGGAACGATGAAAAACTGTTTTTT.

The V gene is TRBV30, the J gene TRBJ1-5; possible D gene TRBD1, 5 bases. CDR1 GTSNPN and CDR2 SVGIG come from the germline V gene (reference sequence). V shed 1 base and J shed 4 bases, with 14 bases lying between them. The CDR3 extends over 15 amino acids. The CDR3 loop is CAWSEGRQGNQPQHF. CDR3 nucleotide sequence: TGTGCCTGGAGTGAAGGCCGGCAGGGAAATCAGCCCCAGCATTTT.

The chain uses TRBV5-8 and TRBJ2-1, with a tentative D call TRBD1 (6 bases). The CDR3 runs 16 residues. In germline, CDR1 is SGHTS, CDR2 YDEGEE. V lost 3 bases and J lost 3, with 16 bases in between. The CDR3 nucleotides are TGTGCCAGCAGCTATTCGGACAGATCCTACTACAATGAGCAGTTCTTC. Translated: CASSYSDRSYYNEQFF. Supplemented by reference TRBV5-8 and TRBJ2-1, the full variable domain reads EAGVTQSPTHLIKTRGQQATLRCSPISGHTSVYWYQQALGLGLQFLLWYDEGEERNRGNFPPRFSGRQFPNYSSELNVNALELEDSALYLCASSYSDRSYYNEQFFGPGTRLTVL.